Reported below is one T cell receptor (beta chain). Its antigen is currently unknown. This sample was included in a study of blood T cells in healthy people across ages. Whole-study results and caveats: In older individuals, TCR beta diversity per million T cells was lower, falling roughly linearly with age. The percentage of naive T cells correlated strongly with TCR beta diversity.

The germline V gene has CDR1 MGHDK and CDR2 SYGVNS. The CDR3 has 18 residues. The V and J ends lost 0 bases and 8 bases, in that order; junction bases with no gene match: 13. A sample-barcoded 5' primer and a J-beta primer mix were used in a second PCR of about 7 to 12 cycles. TCRdb reprocessed the 5' RACE reads with MiXCR, giving one entry per CDR3 protein. The sample shows about 970,000 distinct CDR3 sequences, just over 50% of them seen only once. V usage is TRBV25-1 and J usage is TRBJ1-6; the match to TRBD1 covers 7 bases. This TCR derives from a woman in her fifties or sixties in good health. Sequencing was carried out using blood. CDR3 bases: TGTGCCAGCAGTGAATATGTCACAGGGGAAGACGGTTATTCACCCCTCCACTTT. Translated, it gives CASSEYVTGEDGYSPLHF.